These 27 T cell receptor beta chains originate from one sample sequenced in a study of cytotoxic CD8 clonotypes in ibrutinib-treated CLL. Assay: immunoSEQ multiplex PCR; the TCRdb copy retains only in-frame clones and omits some. The sample lists some 76,000 clones; less than 90% were seen once. The source was PBMCs, collected after 24 months of ibrutinib treatment. The receptors shown here come from a human donor with chronic lymphocytic leukemia.

This chain joins TRBV6-1 and TRBJ2-5; D is undetermined. V was pared by 3 bases and J by 1 base, with 12 bases between. CDR1 and CDR2 from the germline V gene are MNHNS and SASEGT. The CDR3 sequence is 15 residues long. In DNA, the CDR3 is TGTGCCAGCAGTGATCGTAGTCAGGCCCAAGAGACCCAGTACTTC. It translates to CASSDRSQAQETQYF.

J is TRBJ2-7 and V is TRBV27, with D perhaps TRBD2 (6 bases). In germline, CDR1 is MNHEY, CDR2 SMNVEV (reference sequence). Trimming removed 5 bases at V and 3 bases at J, with 17 bases between. The CDR3 contains 15 residues. This CDR3 is CASSLTSMRDYEQYF. CDR3 bases: TGTGCCAGCAGTCTAACTAGCATGAGGGACTACGAGCAGTACTTC.

The chain links TRBV7-9 to TRBJ1-4, with unresolved D. The CDR3 sequence is 13 residues long. The V end was cut by 1 base, the J end by 14 bases, with 14 bases between. Germline loops: CDR1 SEHNR, CDR2 FQNEAQ (reference sequence). The CDR3 DNA reads TGTGCCAGCAGCTTAGAGAAGGCCATTCGGCTGTTTTTT. Its protein product is CASSLEKAIRLFF.

The chain recombines TRBV5-4 with TRBJ2-3; 13 bases map to TRBD2. Germline loops: CDR1 SGHNT, CDR2 YYREEE (reference sequence). The V gene end was trimmed by 3 bases and the J gene end by 6 bases; junction bases not matched to a gene: 10. The CDR3 has 17 amino acids. This CDR3 is CASSSGTSGNPWDTQYF. CDR3 DNA: TGTGCCAGCAGCTCGGGGACTAGCGGGAACCCCTGGGATACGCAGTATTTT.

The chain is built from TRBV19 and TRBJ1-3; the D gene is possibly TRBD1 (6 bases). Germline V gene sequence: CDR1 LNHDA, CDR2 SQIVND (reference sequence). Deletions cut 4 bases from V and 3 bases from J, with 19 bases between. CDR3 length: 17 amino acids. Here the CDR3 reads CASSKGAGQGIGNTIYF. The CDR3 DNA reads TGTGCCAGTAGTAAGGGAGCGGGACAAGGGATTGGAAACACCATATATTTT.

J is TRBJ2-2 and V is TRBV5-1; no firm D call. Between the trimmed V and J ends, which lost 0 bases and 4 bases, there was a span of 16 bases. Germline-derived CDR1 and CDR2 are SGHRS and YFSETQ. CDR3 length equals 17 residues. The CDR3 loop reads CASSLGGVRVGTGELFF. The CDR3 DNA reads TGCGCCAGCAGCTTGGGTGGGGTCCGAGTCGGCACCGGGGAGCTGTTTTTT. Based on the CDR3 plus reference TRBV5-1 and TRBJ2-2, the full variable domain is KAGVTQTPRYLIKTRGQQVTLSCSPISGHRSVSWYQQTPGQGLQFLFEYFSETQRNKGNFPGRFSGRQFSNSRSEMNVSTLELGDSALYLCASSLGGVRVGTGELFFGEGSRLTVL.

The sample holds one count of this clone. The rearrangement links TRBV30 to TRBJ2-7; 9 bases map to TRBD1. CDR1 is GTSNPN and CDR2 is SVGIG in the germline V gene (reference sequence). V lost 2 bases, J lost 3 bases, and 5 bases stayed unmatched. CDR3 length: 14 residues. CDR3 protein: CAWSRTGVDYEQYF. The CDR3 DNA is TGTGCCTGGAGTCGGACAGGGGTTGACTACGAGCAGTACTTC.

The V call is TRBV28, the J call TRBJ2-5; D not certain. The CDR3 length is 15 residues. The germline V gene has CDR1 MDHEN and CDR2 SYDVKM. V was cut by 5 bases and J by 5 bases, with 18 bases left in between. Here the CDR3 reads CASSDSFRLGETQYF. The CDR3 DNA reads TGTGCCAGCAGTGACTCTTTTCGCCTGGGTGAGACCCAGTACTTC.

The rearrangement links TRBV6-5 to TRBJ2-5, with D unclear. CDR1 and CDR2 from the germline V gene are MNHEY and SVGAGI. The ends were cut back, 0 bases at V and 2 bases at J, with 7 bases in the middle. The CDR3 contains 14 residues. The DNA of the CDR3 is TGTGCCAGCAGTTACTCGTCCAGTCAAGAGACCCAGTACTTC. Its protein product is CASSYSSSQETQYF.

The V call is TRBV4-3, the J call TRBJ1-2, with D possibly matching TRBD1 (6 bases). The CDR3 is 19 residues long. V lost 1 base and J 5 bases, leaving 26 bases between the germline ends. Germline V CDR1 and CDR2: LGHNA, YSLEER. In nucleotides, the CDR3 is TGCGCCAGCAGCCAAGTCCTGATAACAGGGACTTATTCGGGATATGGCTACACCTTC. As protein: CASSQVLITGTYSGYGYTF.

V is TRBV5-1 and J is TRBJ2-1; TRBD2 matches 10 bases. Germline-derived CDR1 and CDR2 are SGHRS and YFSETQ. V lost 3 bases to trimming and J lost 5 bases; unmatched junction nucleotides: 2. The CDR3 is 14 residues long. The CDR3 DNA reads TGCGCCAGCAGCTGGACTAGCGGCAACAATGAGCAGTTCTTC. Translation gives CASSWTSGNNEQFF.

The rearrangement joins TRBV6-6 to TRBJ2-5, with D hard to call. This CDR3 spans 15 amino acids. Between the trimmed V and J ends, which lost 6 bases and 0 bases, there was a span of 14 bases. CDR1 and CDR2 from the germline V gene are MNHNY and SVGAGI (reference sequence). The DNA for the CDR3 is TGTGCCAGCAGACCACGATTAAATAACCAAGAGACCCAGTACTTC. It yields the protein CASRPRLNNQETQYF.

The V gene is TRBV10-3, the J gene TRBJ2-7; D is unclear. With 2 bases removed from V and 0 bases from J, the gap between germline ends came to 8 bases. Germline CDR1 and CDR2: ENHRY and SYGVKD. The CDR3 loop spans 14 amino acids. The CDR3 loop is CAISENLGSYEQYF. The CDR3 nucleotides read TGTGCCATCAGTGAGAACCTAGGCTCCTACGAGCAGTACTTC.

The chain couples TRBV4-2 to TRBJ2-1, with TRBD2 identical over 12 bases. Germline V lookup: CDR1 LGHNA, CDR2 YNFKEQ. The CDR3 extends over 17 amino acids. V lost 3 bases and J lost 6; bases outside the gene matches: 9. CDR3 in DNA: TGTGCCAGCAGCCAGCCTAGTCTAGCGGGAGGGATCAATGAGCAGTTCTTC. As protein: CASSQPSLAGGINEQFF.

The chain uses TRBV18 and TRBJ2-1; a weak D match, TRBD2 (6 bases). The CDR3 length is 15 residues. Trimming cost V 3 bases and J 0 bases, with 9 bases left between them. Germline loops: CDR1 KGHSH, CDR2 LQKENI. In DNA, the CDR3 is TGTGCCAGCTCACCGGGACTTAGCTCCTACAATGAGCAGTTCTTC. Encoded protein: CASSPGLSSYNEQFF.

The chain is built from TRBV2 and TRBJ2-3, with 9 bases that match TRBD2. The V segment lost 7 bases and the J segment 3 bases; nucleotides outside the gene matches: 8. In germline, CDR1 is SNHLY, CDR2 FYNNEI. This CDR3 region has 15 residues. CDR3 region: CASTPGTSRTDTQYF. CDR3 in DNA: TGTGCCAGCACTCCAGGGACTAGCAGAACAGATACGCAGTATTTT.

This clone was recorded a few times. Other DNA sequences in the same sample also yield this CDR3. The V and J genes are TRBV2 and TRBJ2-5; the match to TRBD1 covers 7 bases. The CDR3 consists of 16 residues. Germline lookup yields CDR1 SNHLY and CDR2 FYNNEI. V shed 2 bases and J 5 bases; nucleotides not matched to a gene: 11. CDR3 sequence reads: CASSEWVAGGGETQYF. CDR3 bases: TGTGCCAGCAGTGAATGGGTGGCAGGGGGTGGCGAGACCCAGTACTTC.

Comment on this clone: A junction boundary mismatches the germline segment, possibly from a read error. The V call is TRBV9, the J call TRBJ2-1; possible D gene TRBD1, 6 bases. Germline lookup yields CDR1 SGDLS and CDR2 YYNGEE. The CDR3 has 16 amino acids. The CDR3 DNA reads as TGTGCCAGCGGCGTAGGTCAGGGGCGAGTCTACAATGAGCAGTTCTTC. Its protein product is CASGVGQGRVYNEQFF.

The chain employs TRBV19 and TRBJ2-7; D not certain. The germline V and J ends were trimmed by 0 bases and 0 bases, with 3 bases remaining between them. CDR3 length equals 13 residues. Germline loops: CDR1 LNHDA, CDR2 SQIVND (reference sequence). The CDR3 here is CASSIEDSYEQYF. CDR3 DNA sequence: TGTGCCAGTAGTATAGAGGACTCCTACGAGCAGTACTTC.

The genes are TRBV5-1 and TRBJ1-2; no firm D call. The V end lost 0 bases, the J end lost 1 base, and 10 bases lay between the germline ends. CDR1 and CDR2 from the germline V gene are SGHRS and YFSETQ. The CDR3 runs to 15 residues. In DNA, the CDR3 is TGCGCCAGCAGCTTGGGGCGGGATTATAACTATGGCTACACCTTC. This translates into CASSLGRDYNYGYTF.

This clone has only a few counts. J is TRBJ1-2 and V is TRBV19; 7 nucleotides line up with TRBD1. CDR1 LNHDA and CDR2 SQIVND come from the germline V gene (reference sequence). This CDR3 is 15 amino acids long. Unmatched junction bases numbered 10, after V lost 9 bases and J lost 0 bases. CDR3 protein: CASFQGTATNYGYTF. The CDR3 DNA follows: TGTGCCAGCTTCCAAGGGACAGCTACTAACTATGGCTACACCTTC.

This chain's CDR3 is CASSQDRYNEQFF. The CDR3 DNA is TGTGCCAGCAGCCAAGATCGCTACAATGAGCAGTTCTTC. V is TRBV14 and J is TRBJ2-1; no definite D call. V lost 0 bases and J 3 bases, leaving 3 bases between the germline ends. The CDR3 covers 13 residues. Per germline, CDR1 SGHDN and CDR2 FVKESK.

This chain uses TRBV2 with TRBJ2-1; a possible D gene is TRBD1 (6 bases). CDR3 length: 15 amino acids. Trimming stripped 4 bases from V and 1 base from J, with 11 bases between. Germline CDR1 is SNHLY and CDR2 is FYNNEI. CDR3 sequence reads: CASSGPGTSYNEQFF. CDR3 nucleotide sequence: TGTGCCAGCAGTGGCCCCGGGACATCCTACAATGAGCAGTTCTTC.

This clone was observed a few times. The chain is built from TRBV19 and TRBJ2-5; D gene unclear. This CDR3 has 12 amino acids. V was clipped by 5 bases and J by 5 bases, with 9 bases between them. The V gene's germline CDR1 is LNHDA and CDR2 SQIVND (reference sequence). This CDR3 reads CASSATQETQYF. The CDR3 DNA reads TGTGCCAGTAGTGCCACCCAGGAGACCCAGTACTTC.

J is TRBJ1-1 and V is TRBV28, with TRBD1 as a possible D gene (5 bases). Trimming took off 3 bases at V and 3 bases at J, with 8 bases between the two ends. Germline V lookup: CDR1 MDHEN, CDR2 SYDVKM. There are 13 residues in the CDR3. The CDR3 protein is CASSLGTDTEAFF. As DNA, the CDR3 is TGTGCCAGCAGTTTGGGGACGGACACTGAAGCTTTCTTT.

This clone has just a few counts. The DNA of the CDR3 is TGTGCCTGGAGTGCTGACAGGGGACGCGAGACCCAGTACTTC. This sequence encodes CAWSADRGRETQYF. The chain has TRBV30 and TRBJ2-5, with TRBD1 matching over 8 bases. The CDR3 length is 14 residues. Per the germline V gene, CDR1 is GTSNPN and CDR2 is SVGIG (reference sequence). V shed 1 base and J 5 bases; nucleotides not matched to a gene: 6.

The chain couples TRBV7-6 to TRBJ2-4; no definite D call. Deletions cut 5 bases from V and 5 bases from J, with 13 bases between. There are 14 residues in the CDR3. CDR1 SGHVS and CDR2 FNYEAQ come from the germline V gene. The CDR3 loop reads CASSPTPSQNIQYF. The DNA for the CDR3 is TGTGCCAGCAGCCCAACTCCCAGCCAAAACATTCAGTACTTC.